This T cell receptor beta chain was documented in a study of neurological immune-mediated disorders. Study observations and caveats: Across subjects, no CDR3 amino acid sequence appeared in expanded clones of more than one subject, a finding that suggested private repertoires in all groups. HTLV-1-associated myelopathy had the most TCR clonal expansion, and multiple sclerosis had the least, less than healthy controls.

The team produced cDNA through 5'RACE using 10-nucleotide random UMIs. The authors obtained over 170 million TCR-beta sequences from 15-18 subjects per sequencing run. Using its own MiXCR run on the 5' RACE reads, TCRdb lists one record per CDR3 protein. The repertoire consists of tens of thousands of distinct CDR3 sequences, with roughly 13% occurring once and the leading ten covering approximately 5.5%. This clonotype was detected ten times or more. Its antigen remains unidentified. Described time point: technical triplicate 1. The germline gives CDR1 MDHEN, CDR2 SYDVKM. With 4 bases clipped from V and 3 bases from J, the junction kept 2 bases outside the gene matches. This CDR3 has 15 residues.

The sequence derives from a female donor with HTLV-1-associated myelopathy (HAM/TSP). The sample was CD4+ T cells from blood. The chain employs TRBV28 and TRBJ1-5; 11 bases are a match to TRBD1. Written as DNA, the CDR3 is TGTGCCAGCAGTTGGACAGGGGGCTACAATCAGCCCCAGCATTTT. Its protein is CASSWTGGYNQPQHF.